One sample yielded the 32 T cell receptor beta chains listed below, sequenced in a study of T cells in localized non-small cell lung cancer. TCRdb's table, derived via immunoSEQ multiplex PCR, lists solely in-frame clones and lacks some. The data hold tens of thousands of clones, with approximately 90% observed a single time. The source was peripheral blood, collected before any cancer treatment. The receptors stem from a male donor at least 60 years old with stage III squamous cell lung carcinoma.

The chain couples TRBV6-5 to TRBJ2-7; TRBD1 matches 11 bases. V lost 8 bases to trimming and J lost 1 base; unmatched junction nucleotides: 4. The germline gives CDR1 MNHEY, CDR2 SVGAGI. The CDR3 extends over 14 amino acids. The CDR3: CASGGTGGSYEQYF. CDR3 DNA: TGTGCCAGCGGGGGGACAGGGGGGTCCTACGAGCAGTACTTC.

V gene TRBV5-1 combines with J gene TRBJ1-4; 12 bases fit TRBD1. J lost 8 bases, V lost 0 bases, and 8 bases had no gene match. The CDR3 contains 17 residues. Germline V CDR1 and CDR2: SGHRS, YFSETQ. DNA of the CDR3: TGCGCCAGCAGCTTGGTGGGACAGGGGGCCCTACAAGAAAAACTGTTTTTT. It encodes CASSLVGQGALQEKLFF.

The chain uses TRBV9 and TRBJ2-1, with D perhaps matching TRBD1 or TRBD2 (5 bases each). Trimming took 3 bases from V and 4 from J, leaving 11 bases between them. CDR3 size: 14 residues. CDR1 and CDR2 from the germline V gene are SGDLS and YYNGEE. The DNA for the CDR3 is TGTGCCAGCAGCGGGAGGACACCATACAATGAGCAGTTCTTC. Translated: CASSGRTPYNEQFF.

The chain carries TRBV5-1 and TRBJ1-4, with 7 bases lining up with TRBD1. Germline CDR1 is SGHRS and CDR2 is YFSETQ. This CDR3 spans 15 amino acids. The V and J ends lost 0 bases and 6 bases, in that order; junction bases with no gene match: 5. Written as DNA, the CDR3 is TGCGCCAGCAGCTTGGAGGACAGGTTGGATGAAAAACTGTTTTTT. Translation: CASSLEDRLDEKLFF.

V and J are TRBV11-1 and TRBJ1-1; D uncertain. CDR1 is SGHAT, CDR2 FQDESV, per germline (reference sequence). This CDR3 has 17 amino acids. V lost 5 bases and J 1 base, leaving 20 bases between the germline ends. The CDR3 spells CASSPIRGQARNTEAFF. The CDR3 nucleotides read TGTGCCAGCAGCCCGATTAGAGGGCAGGCAAGGAACACTGAAGCTTTCTTT.

V and J are TRBV28 and TRBJ1-1; TRBD1 matches at 7 bases. The junction had 5 bases not matched to a gene; V was cut back by 4 bases and J by 0 bases. The CDR3 is 15 residues long. CDR1 is MDHEN, CDR2 SYDVKM, per germline. Written as DNA, the CDR3 is TGTGCCAGCAGTTCCCCGACAGGGCTGAACACTGAAGCTTTCTTT. Encoded protein: CASSSPTGLNTEAFF.

The chain couples TRBV9 to TRBJ2-3; the D gene is possibly TRBD2 (6 bases). CDR1 SGDLS and CDR2 YYNGEE come from the germline V gene. Trimming took 4 bases from V and 3 from J, leaving 12 bases between them. The CDR3 is made up of 14 amino acids. Here the CDR3 reads CASSTSGGTDTQYF. The CDR3 DNA reads TGTGCCAGCAGCACCTCCGGGGGTACAGATACGCAGTATTTT.

This clone was seen just once. The chain recombines TRBV5-1 with TRBJ1-1, with 10 bases matching TRBD1. This CDR3 contains 14 residues. Losses at the gene ends were 3 bases for V and 9 bases for J; bases not matched to a gene: 8. CDR1 is SGHRS and CDR2 is YFSETQ in the germline V gene. CDR3 coding DNA: TGCGCCAGCAGCTCACGACAGGGGGCGGCTAAAGCTTTCTTT. Translated, it gives CASSSRQGAAKAFF.

The chain joins TRBV28 to TRBJ2-3; 8 bases are shared with TRBD1. Germline-derived CDR1 and CDR2 are MDHEN and SYDVKM. The CDR3 contains 15 residues. The V and J ends lost 4 bases and 3 bases, in that order; junction bases with no gene match: 6. The DNA for the CDR3 is TGTGCCAGCAGTTCCACAGGGGGGAGGACAGATACGCAGTATTTT. Its protein product is CASSSTGGRTDTQYF.

The chain carries TRBV7-8 and TRBJ2-2; D unclear. Germline assignment: CDR1 SGHVS and CDR2 FQNEAQ. The CDR3 has 12 amino acids. The ends were cut back, 5 bases at V and 5 bases at J, with 6 bases in the middle. CDR3: CASSPRTGELFF. CDR3 nucleotide sequence: TGTGCCAGCAGCCCCCGAACCGGGGAGCTGTTTTTT.

The V gene is TRBV29-1, the J gene TRBJ2-7; D remains unclear. The germline CDR1 and CDR2 sequences are SQVTM and ANQGSEA. V shed 0 bases and J shed 5 bases, with 11 bases lying between them. This CDR3 has 13 residues. The chain's CDR3 is CSVEERWRNEQYF. The CDR3 coding sequence is TGCAGCGTTGAAGAACGGTGGCGAAACGAGCAGTACTTC.

V and J are TRBV9 and TRBJ1-3, with TRBD1 matching over 7 bases. Germline CDR1 SGDLS, CDR2 YYNGEE. V was pared by 1 base and J by 4 bases, with 8 bases of the junction left unmatched. There are 16 residues in the CDR3. CDR3 sequence reads: CASSVNRGSGGNTIYF. The CDR3 coding sequence is TGTGCCAGCAGCGTAAACAGGGGTTCGGGAGGAAACACCATATATTTT.

This chain links TRBV5-1 with TRBJ2-3; possibly TRBD1 or TRBD2 for D (5 bases each). The CDR3 is 16 residues long. From germline, CDR1 is SGHRS and CDR2 YFSETQ. The ends were cut back, 1 base at V and 0 bases at J, with 12 bases in the middle. The CDR3 sequence: CASSLSGGPSTDTQYF. The DNA for the CDR3 is TGCGCCAGCAGCTTGAGTGGGGGTCCCAGCACAGATACGCAGTATTTT.

The chain is built from TRBV5-1 and TRBJ2-1; D is perhaps TRBD2 (6 bases). V was cut by 0 bases and J by 5 bases, with 15 bases left in between. CDR3 size: 16 residues. Germline-derived CDR1 and CDR2 are SGHRS and YFSETQ. This CDR3 is CASSLAPRTNHNEQFF. CDR3 nucleotide sequence: TGCGCCAGCAGCTTGGCCCCGCGGACTAACCACAATGAGCAGTTCTTC.

The chain has TRBV28 and TRBJ1-2, with D tentatively TRBD1 (6 bases). V was shortened by 5 bases and J by 0 bases, with 7 bases between the two germline ends. The CDR3 loop spans 13 amino acids. Germline-derived CDR1 and CDR2 are MDHEN and SYDVKM. In DNA, the CDR3 is TGTGCCAGCAGTAGGACAGCTAACTATGGCTACACCTTC. Protein: CASSRTANYGYTF.

V gene TRBV9 combines with J gene TRBJ1-3; unclear D gene. This CDR3 comprises 16 residues. Germline CDR1 SGDLS, CDR2 YYNGEE. V lost 3 bases, J lost 2 bases, and 15 bases lay in between. The CDR3: CASSARKGVAGNTIYF. The CDR3 DNA follows: TGTGCCAGCAGCGCTCGTAAGGGAGTGGCTGGAAACACCATATATTTT. The full variable domain, in which reference TRBV9 and TRBJ1-3 provide the parts outside the CDR3, is DSGVTQTPKHLITATGQRVTLRCSPRSGDLSVYWYQQSLDQGLQFLIQYYNGEERAKGNILERFSAQQFPDLHSELNLSSLELGDSALYFCASSARKGVAGNTIYFGEGSWLTVV.

The chain employs TRBV2 and TRBJ2-7, with a tentative D call TRBD2 (6 bases). CDR1 SNHLY and CDR2 FYNNEI come from the germline V gene. This CDR3 contains 14 residues. Trimming cost V 6 bases and J 6 bases, with 18 bases left between them. In DNA, the CDR3 is TGTGCCAGCAGAACCCCCGGGCGGGACGGCGAGCAGTACTTC. It codes for CASRTPGRDGEQYF.

The table lists this clone with a few counts. The chain recombines TRBV7-9 with TRBJ1-5; D remains unclear. Germline CDR1 SEHNR, CDR2 FQNEAQ (reference sequence). V was clipped by 5 bases and J by 3 bases, with 14 bases between them. The CDR3 runs 15 residues. CDR3 residues: CASSPFLGSNQPQHF. In DNA form, the CDR3 reads TGTGCCAGCAGCCCCTTTTTAGGGTCCAATCAGCCCCAGCATTTT.

J is TRBJ2-7 and V is TRBV15; 14 bases line up with TRBD2. Germline V gene sequence: CDR1 LNHNV, CDR2 YYDKDF (reference sequence). CDR3 length equals 17 residues. The trim removed 0 bases at V and 5 bases at J, leaving 6 bases unmatched. DNA of the CDR3: TGTGCCACCAGCAGAGAGGGACTAGCGGGAGTTAACCACGAGCAGTACTTC. Amino acids: CATSREGLAGVNHEQYF.

V usage is TRBV5-6 and J usage is TRBJ2-7, with no clear D. Germline V CDR1 and CDR2: SGHDT, YYEEEE. This CDR3 has 14 residues. Trimming took off 1 base at V and 2 bases at J, with 10 bases between the two ends. CDR3 nucleotide sequence: TGTGCCAGCAGCTTGCTAGGGCTCCCCTACGAGCAGTACTTC. Translated: CASSLLGLPYEQYF.

The rearrangement joins TRBV5-6 to TRBJ1-1, with D possibly matching TRBD1 (6 bases). The CDR3 is 13 residues long. V dropped 5 bases and J dropped 7 bases, with 15 bases sitting between them. CDR1 and CDR2 (germline): SGHDT, YYEEEE. CDR3 in amino acids: CASSIQGAGEAFF. DNA of the CDR3: TGTGCCAGCAGTATACAGGGAGCAGGTGAAGCTTTCTTT.

V gene TRBV7-2 combines with J gene TRBJ2-5; D ambiguous. Between the trimmed V and J ends, which lost 1 base and 5 bases, there was a span of 5 bases. CDR3 size: 12 residues. Germline loops: CDR1 SGHTA, CDR2 FQGNSA. The DNA of the CDR3 is TGTGCCAGCAGCTTAGTTAAGGAGACCCAGTACTTC. This sequence encodes CASSLVKETQYF.

V usage is TRBV11-2 and J usage is TRBJ2-7; D unresolved. Trimming stripped 2 bases from V and 6 bases from J, with 5 bases between. This CDR3 is 11 amino acids long. The germline gives CDR1 SGHAT, CDR2 FQNNGV. CDR3 bases: TGTGCCAGCAGCTTAAGTTCCGAGCAGTACTTC. Translated, it gives CASSLSSEQYF.

J is TRBJ2-1 and V is TRBV7-9; 8 nucleotides agree with TRBD2. From germline, CDR1 is SEHNR and CDR2 FQNEAQ (reference sequence). There are 15 residues in the CDR3. The ends lost 5 bases at V and 5 bases at J; junction bases unmatched: 8. For the CDR3, the DNA is TGTGCCAGCAGCGACGCGGCGGGGGGTGACAATGAGCAGTTCTTC. As protein: CASSDAAGGDNEQFF.

The V and J genes are TRBV7-9 and TRBJ2-1; a possible D gene is TRBD2 (5 bases). CDR3 size: 13 residues. Germline CDR1 and CDR2: SEHNR and FQNEAQ (reference sequence). Deletions cut 7 bases from V and 1 base from J, with 8 bases between. CDR3 region: CASKPGSYNEQFF. The DNA for the CDR3 is TGTGCCAGCAAGCCGGGATCCTACAATGAGCAGTTCTTC. Full variable domain (outside the CDR3, taken from reference TRBV7-9 and TRBJ2-1): DTGVSQNPRHKITKRGQNVTFRCDPISEHNRLYWYRQTLGQGPEFLTYFQNEAQLEKSRLLSDRFSAERPKGSFSTLEIQRTEQGDSAMYLCASKPGSYNEQFFGPGTRLTVL.

The J gene is TRBJ2-1, the V gene TRBV29-1; 7 bases are a match to TRBD1. Germline assignment: CDR1 SQVTM and CDR2 ANQGSEA. V gave up 7 bases and J gave up 0 bases; unmatched junction bases: 6. The CDR3 sequence is 14 residues long. The CDR3, as DNA: TGCAGCGGTGGCCGGGACAGCTCCTACAATGAGCAGTTCTTC. As protein: CSGGRDSSYNEQFF.

This rearrangement joins TRBV9 to TRBJ2-2, with 15 nucleotides matching TRBD2. The CDR3 runs 17 residues. J was trimmed by 2 bases and V by 4 bases; bases with no gene match: 3. CDR1 and CDR2 from the germline V gene are SGDLS and YYNGEE. In DNA form, the CDR3 reads TGTGCCAGCAGCATGGGACTAGCGGGGGGCAACACCGGGGAGCTGTTTTTT. This encodes CASSMGLAGGNTGELFF.

The chain couples TRBV5-1 to TRBJ1-4; D is ambiguous. The V gene's germline CDR1 is SGHRS and CDR2 YFSETQ. The CDR3 covers 13 residues. With 4 bases removed from V and 4 bases from J, the gap between germline ends came to 8 bases. CDR3 DNA sequence: TGCGCCAGCAGCCCCGGGAATAATGAAAAACTGTTTTTT. It is translated as CASSPGNNEKLFF.

V is TRBV5-1 and J is TRBJ2-2, with D possibly matching TRBD1 (6 bases). This CDR3 is 12 amino acids long. V gave up 2 bases and J gave up 10 bases, with 9 bases separating them. Germline V gives CDR1 SGHRS, CDR2 YFSETQ. CDR3 residues: CASSFGQQELFF. In DNA, the CDR3 is TGCGCCAGCAGCTTTGGACAGCAGGAGCTGTTTTTT.

The chain recombines TRBV18 with TRBJ2-3; D is uncertain. Germline V lookup: CDR1 KGHSH, CDR2 LQKENI. The CDR3 runs 13 residues. V gave up 1 base and J gave up 3 bases, with 5 bases separating them. CDR3 residues: CASSPQGTDTQYF. Written as DNA, the CDR3 is TGTGCCAGCTCACCACAGGGTACAGATACGCAGTATTTT.

This clone came up a few times. CDR3 sequence reads: CASSRAGTGGTEAFF. In nucleotides, the CDR3 is TGTGCCAGCAGCCGGGCCGGGACAGGGGGCACTGAAGCTTTCTTT. V usage is TRBV4-2 and J usage is TRBJ1-1; 11 bases are shared with TRBD1. V dropped 4 bases and J dropped 4; count of bases not matched to a gene: 5. CDR3 size: 15 residues. CDR1 LGHNA and CDR2 YNFKEQ come from the germline V gene.

The chain recombines TRBV9 with TRBJ2-5, with TRBD2 identical over 7 bases. Germline V gene lookup returns CDR1 SGDLS and CDR2 YYNGEE. The CDR3 extends over 13 amino acids. The trim removed 4 bases at V and 2 bases at J, leaving 2 bases unmatched. The CDR3 protein is CASSSGVQETQYF. CDR3 nucleotide sequence: TGTGCCAGCAGCAGCGGGGTGCAAGAGACCCAGTACTTC. The full variable domain, in which reference TRBV9 and TRBJ2-5 provide the parts outside the CDR3, is DSGVTQTPKHLITATGQRVTLRCSPRSGDLSVYWYQQSLDQGLQFLIQYYNGEERAKGNILERFSAQQFPDLHSELNLSSLELGDSALYFCASSSGVQETQYFGPGTRLLVL.